Listed here is a single TCR beta chain. These data come from a study of blood T cell repertoires in COVID-19. The authors' processing: By means of reference gene primer amplification, nucleated cell counts were estimated. Some clones are missing from TCRdb's copy, which holds only in-frame ones; the method was immunoSEQ multiplex PCR. That table furnishes V, J and clone size, whereas the DNA furnished D and trimming. The sample holds roughly 70,000 clones, roughly 80% seen once. The CDR3 has 15 amino acids. Germline values: CDR1 SGHNT, CDR2 YENEEA. Unmatched junction bases numbered 2, after V lost 3 bases and J lost 0 bases.

This sequence originates from an older man who had recovered from COVID-19. The chain employs TRBV11-3 and TRBJ2-1; 7 bases line up with TRBD1. Sequenced material: peripheral blood. The CDR3 sequence is CASSLGQSSYNEQFF. CDR3 coding DNA: TGTGCCAGCAGCTTGGGACAGAGCTCCTACAATGAGCAGTTCTTC.